What follows describes a single T cell receptor (beta chain). Its target is unknown. A much more abundant neighbour one base away suggests this may be a read error. The CDR3 is 12 amino acids. Germline V gene data show CDR1 as SGHVS and CDR2 as FQNEAQ. TCRdb re-called the multiplex PCR reads through MiXCR, storing one row per CDR3 protein. The sample yields about 180,000 distinct CDR3 sequences, 30% to 35% seen once. These data are taken from a study of breast tumors, draining lymph nodes, adjacent tissues. Overall study results and limits: Tumor repertoires ranked between lymph nodes and nontumor tissue in diversity, with V and J gene preferences.

Breast cancer patients provided tissue from their axillary draining lymph nodes. The sequenced sample consisted of axillary lymph node tissue. The TCR originated in a female donor with breast cancer. Some clones in this sample may be carry-over from other donors' samples. The J gene is TRBJ2-1, the V gene TRBV7-8; tentative D call: TRBD2 (5 bases). The CDR3 sequence is CACSLEGDEQFF. The CDR3 nucleotides read TGTGCCTGCAGCTTAGAGGGAGATGAGCAGTTCTTC.